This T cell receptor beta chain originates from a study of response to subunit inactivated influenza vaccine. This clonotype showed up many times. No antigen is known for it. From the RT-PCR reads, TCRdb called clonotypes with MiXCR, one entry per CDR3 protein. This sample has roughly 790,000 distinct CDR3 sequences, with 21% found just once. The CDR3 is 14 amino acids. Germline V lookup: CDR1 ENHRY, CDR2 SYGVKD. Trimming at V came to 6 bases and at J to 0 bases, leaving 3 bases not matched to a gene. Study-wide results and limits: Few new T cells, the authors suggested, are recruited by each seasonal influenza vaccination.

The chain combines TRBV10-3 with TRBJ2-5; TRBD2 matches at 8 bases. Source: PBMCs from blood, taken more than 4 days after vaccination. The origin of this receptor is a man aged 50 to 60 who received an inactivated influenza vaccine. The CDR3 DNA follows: TGTGCCATCAGCCGGGAGGGAAACCAAGAGACCCAGTACTTC. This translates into CAISREGNQETQYF.